The source of this TCR beta chain is a study of T-cell reconstitution after alpha-beta-depleted transplantation in children. The study, taken as a whole, reports: Expanded clones from the graft, numbering several hundred, reportedly supplied alpha-beta T cells about two months after transplant.

Comment on this clonotype: Its antigen is unknown.

The V end was cut by 7 bases, the J end by 8 bases, with 25 bases between. The germline V gene encodes CDR1 SQVTM and CDR2 ANQGSEA. The CDR3 covers 15 residues. A library of TCRbeta sequences, prepared with unique molecular identifiers, was generated. TCRdb called the PCR reads again in MiXCR, with one record for every CDR3 protein. The data hold around 200,000 distinct CDR3 sequences, with around a sixth observed a single time. The genes are TRBV29-1 and TRBJ2-3; D remains unclear. Sample: PBMCs, mostly from graft donor cells, taken 360 days after TCRalphabeta/CD19-depleted stem cell transplant. The source of this sequence is a male patient aged 2 to 9 who had a stem cell transplant for acute lymphoblastic leukemia, so the T cells may come from the graft donor. CDR3 DNA: TGCAGCGCTGACCTCGTAGGGCGCCCGCGAGGTACGCAGTATTTT. It specifies CSADLVGRPRGTQYF.